This T cell receptor beta chain came from a study of blood T cell repertoires in COVID-19. The CDR3 sequence is 15 residues long. The V gene's germline CDR1 is MDHEN and CDR2 SYDVKM. V shed 5 bases and J shed 6 bases, with 14 bases lying between them. This clone showed up just a few times. The assay was immunoSEQ multiplex PCR, and TCRdb's table has in-frame clones only and misses some. The data hold 200,000 to 300,000 clones, with approximately 86% observed a single time. V and J are TRBV28 and TRBJ1-6; D possibly corresponds to TRBD1 (6 bases). The receptor was isolated from a human donor in a cohort sampled during active COVID-19. Sequencing was performed on peripheral blood. The DNA for the CDR3 is TGTGCCAGCAGTCCAGGGGATATGCGTAATTCACCCCTCCACTTT. As protein: CASSPGDMRNSPLHF.